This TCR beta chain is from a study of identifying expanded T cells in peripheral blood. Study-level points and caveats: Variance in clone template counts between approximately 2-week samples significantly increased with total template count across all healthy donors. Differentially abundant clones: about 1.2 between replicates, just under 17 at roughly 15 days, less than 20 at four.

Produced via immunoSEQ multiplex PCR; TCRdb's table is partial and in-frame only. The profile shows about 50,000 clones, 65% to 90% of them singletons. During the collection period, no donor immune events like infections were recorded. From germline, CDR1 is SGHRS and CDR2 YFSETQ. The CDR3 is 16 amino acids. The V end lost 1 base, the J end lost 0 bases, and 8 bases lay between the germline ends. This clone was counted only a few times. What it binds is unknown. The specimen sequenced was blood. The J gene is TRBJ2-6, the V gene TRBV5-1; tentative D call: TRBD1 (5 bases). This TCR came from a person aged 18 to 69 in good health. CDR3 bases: TGCGCCAGCAGCTTGACAGGTAGCTCTGGGGCCAACGTCCTGACTTTC. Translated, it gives CASSLTGSSGANVLTF.